The source of this TCR beta chain is a study of T-cell reconstitution after alpha-beta-depleted transplantation in children. It was with unique molecular identifiers that the TCRbeta library was prepared. TCRdb re-called the PCR reads with MiXCR, one entry per CDR3 protein. Here the sample spans about 980,000 distinct CDR3 sequences, roughly 29% being singletons. This TCR came from a boy in the first two years of life who had a stem cell transplant for SCID, so the T cells may come from the graft donor. The sequences come from PBMCs, mostly from graft donor cells, collected 360 days after TCRalphabeta/CD19-depleted stem cell transplant.

CDR3 nucleotides: TGTGCCAGCAGAAGATCTACGACAGACCCCTACGAGCAGTACTTC. This gives the protein CASRRSTTDPYEQYF. The gene calls are TRBV27 and TRBJ2-7; perhaps TRBD1 as D (5 bases). Germline V gives CDR1 MNHEY, CDR2 SMNVEV (reference sequence). V lost 6 bases, J lost 2 bases, and 17 bases lay in between. CDR3 length: 15 residues.